The clone carrying this TCR beta chain was recorded only once. Its target is unknown. The data are from a study of T-cell memory formation after mild COVID-19. Study in general: Across donors, TCR clusters were largely donor specific.

Study findings and constraints: Contracting clones localized mainly to CM and EM when CD4+ and mainly to EMRA when CD8+.

The germline V gene encodes CDR1 DFQATT and CDR2 SNEGSKA (reference sequence). This CDR3 is 16 amino acids long. Trimming shortened V by 3 bases and J by 7 bases, and 24 bases separated the two germline ends. TCRdb ran MiXCR on the 5' RACE reads and lists one entry per CDR3 protein. The data show 150,000 to 200,000 distinct CDR3 sequences, less than 40% seen once. The receptor was derived from an adult woman who had mild COVID-19 (a few samples of this study predate the infection). Cell type and time point are not known. The specimen sequenced was PBMCs or a T cell subset sorted from them (not recorded which). The chain couples TRBV20-1 to TRBJ1-2; D possibly corresponds to TRBD1 (6 bases). The CDR3 DNA reads TGCAGTGCTAGCCCCTGGACCGGGGGCGGGTTATCTGGCTACACCTTC. Encoded protein: CSASPWTGGGLSGYTF.